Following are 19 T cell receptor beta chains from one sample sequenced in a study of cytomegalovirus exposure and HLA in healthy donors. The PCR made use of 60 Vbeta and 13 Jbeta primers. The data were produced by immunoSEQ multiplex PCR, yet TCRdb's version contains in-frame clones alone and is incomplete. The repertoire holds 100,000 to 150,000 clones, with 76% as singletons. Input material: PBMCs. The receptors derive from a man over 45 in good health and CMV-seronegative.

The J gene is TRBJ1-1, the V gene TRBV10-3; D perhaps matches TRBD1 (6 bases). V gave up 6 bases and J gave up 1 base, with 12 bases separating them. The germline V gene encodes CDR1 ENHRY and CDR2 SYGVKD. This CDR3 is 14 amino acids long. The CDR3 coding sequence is TGTGCCATCAGCCAAACAGGGAGGAACACTGAAGCTTTCTTT. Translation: CAISQTGRNTEAFF.

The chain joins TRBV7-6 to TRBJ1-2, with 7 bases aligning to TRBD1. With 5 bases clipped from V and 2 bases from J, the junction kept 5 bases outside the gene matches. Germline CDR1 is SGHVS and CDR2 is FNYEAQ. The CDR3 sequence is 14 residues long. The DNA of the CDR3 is TGTGCCAGCAGCCTGGACAGGCACAACTATGGCTACACCTTC. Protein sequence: CASSLDRHNYGYTF.

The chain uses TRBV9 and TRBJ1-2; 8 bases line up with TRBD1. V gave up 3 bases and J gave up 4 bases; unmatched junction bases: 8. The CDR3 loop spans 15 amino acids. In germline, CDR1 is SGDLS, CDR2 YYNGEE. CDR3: CASSDPGQGGYGYTF. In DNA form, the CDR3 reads TGTGCCAGCAGCGATCCCGGACAGGGTGGCTATGGCTACACCTTC.

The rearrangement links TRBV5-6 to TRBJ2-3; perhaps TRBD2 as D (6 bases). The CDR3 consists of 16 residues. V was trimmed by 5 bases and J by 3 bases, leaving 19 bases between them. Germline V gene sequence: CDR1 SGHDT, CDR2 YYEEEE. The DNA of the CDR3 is TGTGCCAGCAGAAGCGTGGGGTGGGGGGAGACAGATACGCAGTATTTT. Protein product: CASRSVGWGETDTQYF.

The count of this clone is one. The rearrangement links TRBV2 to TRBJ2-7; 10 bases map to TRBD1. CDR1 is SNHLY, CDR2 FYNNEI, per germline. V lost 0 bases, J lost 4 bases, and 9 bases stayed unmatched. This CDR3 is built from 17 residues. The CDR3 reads CASSEARSAGQGYEQYV. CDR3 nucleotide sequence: TGTGCCAGCAGTGAAGCGCGATCAGCGGGACAGGGGTACGAGCAGTACGTC.

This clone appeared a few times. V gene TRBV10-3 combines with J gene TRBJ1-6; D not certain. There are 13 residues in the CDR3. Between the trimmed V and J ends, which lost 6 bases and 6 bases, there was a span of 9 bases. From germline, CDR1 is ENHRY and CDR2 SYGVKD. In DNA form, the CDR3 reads TGTGCCATCAGGCGGCAAATTAATTCACCCCTCCACTTT. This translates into CAIRRQINSPLHF.

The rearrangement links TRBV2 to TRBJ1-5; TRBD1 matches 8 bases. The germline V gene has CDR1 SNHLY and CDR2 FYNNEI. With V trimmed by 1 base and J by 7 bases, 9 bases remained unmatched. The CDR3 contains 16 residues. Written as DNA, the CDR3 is TGTGCCAGCAGTGAAGAGGTAGCAGGGGGCCGCCAGCCCCAGCATTTT. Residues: CASSEEVAGGRQPQHF.

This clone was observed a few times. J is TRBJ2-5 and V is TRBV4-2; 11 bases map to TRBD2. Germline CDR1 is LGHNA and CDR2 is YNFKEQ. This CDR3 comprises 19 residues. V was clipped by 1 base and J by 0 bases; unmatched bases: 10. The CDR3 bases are TGTGCCAGCAGCCAAGGGGACGGACTAGCGGGCTCCTACCAAGAGACCCAGTACTTC. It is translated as CASSQGDGLAGSYQETQYF.

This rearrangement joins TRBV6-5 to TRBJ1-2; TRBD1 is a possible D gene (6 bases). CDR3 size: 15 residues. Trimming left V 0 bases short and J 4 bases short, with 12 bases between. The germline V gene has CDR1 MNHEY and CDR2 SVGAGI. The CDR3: CASSYSAGQSYGYTF. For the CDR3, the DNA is TGTGCCAGCAGTTACTCTGCAGGACAGAGCTATGGCTACACCTTC.

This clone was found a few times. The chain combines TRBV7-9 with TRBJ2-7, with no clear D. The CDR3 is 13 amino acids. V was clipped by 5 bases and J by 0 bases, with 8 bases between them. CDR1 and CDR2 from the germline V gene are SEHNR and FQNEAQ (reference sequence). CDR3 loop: CASSLSSSYEQYF. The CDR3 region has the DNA TGTGCCAGCAGCCTTAGTAGCTCCTACGAGCAGTACTTC. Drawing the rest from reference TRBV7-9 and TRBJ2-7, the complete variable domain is DTGVSQNPRHKITKRGQNVTFRCDPISEHNRLYWYRQTLGQGPEFLTYFQNEAQLEKSRLLSDRFSAERPKGSFSTLEIQRTEQGDSAMYLCASSLSSSYEQYFGPGTRLTVT.

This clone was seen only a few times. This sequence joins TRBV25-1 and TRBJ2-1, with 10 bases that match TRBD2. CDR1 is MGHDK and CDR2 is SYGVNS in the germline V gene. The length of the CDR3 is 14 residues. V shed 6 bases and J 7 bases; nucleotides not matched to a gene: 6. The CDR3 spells CASRGGAGGNEQFF. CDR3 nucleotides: TGTGCCAGCAGGGGCGGAGCGGGGGGGAATGAGCAGTTCTTC.

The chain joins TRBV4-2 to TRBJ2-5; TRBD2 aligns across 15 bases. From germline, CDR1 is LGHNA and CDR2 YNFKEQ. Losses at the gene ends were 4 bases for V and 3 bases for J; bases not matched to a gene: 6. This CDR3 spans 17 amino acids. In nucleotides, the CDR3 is TGTGCCAGCAGCCCGGGACTAGCGGGGGGTGAGGAAGAGACCCAGTACTTC. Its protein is CASSPGLAGGEEETQYF.

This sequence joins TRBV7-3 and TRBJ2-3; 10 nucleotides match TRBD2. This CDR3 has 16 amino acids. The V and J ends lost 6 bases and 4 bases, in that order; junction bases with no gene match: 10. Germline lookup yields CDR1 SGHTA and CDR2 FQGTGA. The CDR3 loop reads CASSSISGGVADTQYF. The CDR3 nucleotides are TGTGCCAGCAGTTCGATAAGCGGGGGGGTCGCAGATACGCAGTATTTT.

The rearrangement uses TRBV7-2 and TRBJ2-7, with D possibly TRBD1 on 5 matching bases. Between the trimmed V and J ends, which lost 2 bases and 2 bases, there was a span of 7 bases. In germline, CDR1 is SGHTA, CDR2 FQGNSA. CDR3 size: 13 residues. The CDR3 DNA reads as TGTGCCAGCAGCTTACGGACAACCTACGAGCAGTACGTC. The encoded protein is CASSLRTTYEQYV.

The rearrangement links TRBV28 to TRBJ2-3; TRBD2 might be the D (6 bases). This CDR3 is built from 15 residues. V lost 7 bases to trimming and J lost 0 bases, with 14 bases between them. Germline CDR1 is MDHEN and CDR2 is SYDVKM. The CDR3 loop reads CASTTGTSSTDTQYF. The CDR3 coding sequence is TGTGCCAGCACTACCGGGACTTCTAGCACAGATACGCAGTATTTT.

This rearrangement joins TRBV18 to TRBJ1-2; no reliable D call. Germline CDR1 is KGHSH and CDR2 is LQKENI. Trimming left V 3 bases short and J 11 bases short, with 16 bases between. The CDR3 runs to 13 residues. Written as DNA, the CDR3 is TGTGCCAGCTCACCCGTGGACTCCCGAGGTTACACCTTC. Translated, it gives CASSPVDSRGYTF. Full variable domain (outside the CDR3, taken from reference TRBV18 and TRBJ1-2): NAGVMQNPRHLVRRRGQEARLRCSPMKGHSHVYWYRQLPEEGLKFMVYLQKENIIDESGMPKERFSAEFPKEGPSILRIQQVVRGDSAAYFCASSPVDSRGYTFGSGTRLTVV.

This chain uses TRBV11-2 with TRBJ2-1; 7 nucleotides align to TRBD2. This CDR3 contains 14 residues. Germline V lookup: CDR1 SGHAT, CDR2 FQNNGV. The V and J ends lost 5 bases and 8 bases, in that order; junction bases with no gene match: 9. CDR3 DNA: TGTGCCAGCAGCCAGCTGATTCGGGAGGATGAGCAGTTCTTC. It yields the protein CASSQLIREDEQFF.

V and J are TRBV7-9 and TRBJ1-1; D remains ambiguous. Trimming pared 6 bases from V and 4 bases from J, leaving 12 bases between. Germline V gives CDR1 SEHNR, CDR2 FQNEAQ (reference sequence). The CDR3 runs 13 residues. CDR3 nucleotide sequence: TGTGCCAGCAGAAAGGAACGGGGCACTGAAGCTTTCTTT. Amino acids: CASRKERGTEAFF.

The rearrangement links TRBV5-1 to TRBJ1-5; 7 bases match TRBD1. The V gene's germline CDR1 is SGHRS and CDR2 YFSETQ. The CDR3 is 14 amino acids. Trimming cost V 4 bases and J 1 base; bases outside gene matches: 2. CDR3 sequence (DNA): TGCGCCAGCAGCCCACAGGGGAGCAATCAGCCCCAGCATTTT. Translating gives CASSPQGSNQPQHF.